This TCR beta chain derives from a study of cytomegalovirus exposure and HLA in healthy donors. The CDR3 loop spans 16 amino acids. Germline V CDR1 and CDR2: KGHSH, LQKENI. V dropped 1 base and J dropped 3; count of bases not matched to a gene: 4. The PCR made use of 60 Vbeta and 13 Jbeta primers. Data came from immunoSEQ multiplex PCR; TCRdb stores just in-frame clones and leaves some out. The data show about 170,000 clones, with roughly 85% seen just once and roughly 6% held by the top ten. This chain connects TRBV18 to TRBJ2-2; 8 bases align to TRBD2. The receptor was isolated from a man aged 35 to 55 in good health and CMV-seropositive. Material: PBMCs. The CDR3 loop is CASSPQPGGDTGELFF. DNA of the CDR3: TGTGCCAGCTCACCACAACCGGGAGGGGACACCGGGGAGCTGTTTTTT.